This T cell receptor (beta chain) was sequenced for a study of graft-versus-host responses after intestinal transplantation. The wider study: Every one of the recipients received anti-thymocyte globulin induction and afterwards took tacrolimus and steroids for approximately three years.

Each mixed lymphocyte reaction held 200,000 CFSE-labeled responders and 200,000 irradiated violet-dye-labeled stimulators. This clone came up a few times. Sequenced by immunoSEQ multiplex PCR; TCRdb stores in-frame clones only, minus some. The sample includes roughly 20,000 clones, around 41% of them seen just once. The material sequenced was alloreactive CD8+ T cells from a mixed lymphocyte reaction culture, taken before intestinal transplant. As to subset: CFSE-low proliferating T cells sorted from roughly 6-day pre-transplant mixed lymphocyte reaction (GvH or HvG direction). The source of this sequence is a human patient who received an intestinal transplant.

CDR3 amino acids: CASSQGGDSAYEQYF. The CDR3 DNA sequence: TGTGCCAGCAGCCAGGGGGGGGATAGCGCCTACGAGCAGTACTTC. The chain is built from TRBV5-4 and TRBJ2-7, with D perhaps being TRBD1 or TRBD2 (7 bases each). Trimming pared 4 bases from V and 2 bases from J, leaving 16 bases between. The CDR3 spans 15 residues. Germline CDR1 SGHNT, CDR2 YYREEE (reference sequence). The full variable domain, rest sourced from reference TRBV5-4 and TRBJ2-7, is ETGVTQSPTHLIKTRGQQVTLRCSSQSGHNTVSWYQQALGQGPQFIFQYYREEENGRGNFPPRFSGLQFPNYSSELNVNALELDDSALYLCASSQGGDSAYEQYFGPGTRLTVT.